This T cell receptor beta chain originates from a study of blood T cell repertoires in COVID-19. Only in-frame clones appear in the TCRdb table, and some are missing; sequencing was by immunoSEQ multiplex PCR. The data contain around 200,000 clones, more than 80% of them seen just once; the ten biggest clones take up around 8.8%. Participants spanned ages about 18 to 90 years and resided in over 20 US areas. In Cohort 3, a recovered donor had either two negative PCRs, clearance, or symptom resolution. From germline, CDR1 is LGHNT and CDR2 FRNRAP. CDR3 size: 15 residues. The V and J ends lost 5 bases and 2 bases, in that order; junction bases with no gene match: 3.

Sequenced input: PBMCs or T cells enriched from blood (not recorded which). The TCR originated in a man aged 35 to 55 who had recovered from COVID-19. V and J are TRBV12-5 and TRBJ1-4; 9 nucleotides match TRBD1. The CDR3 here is CASGTGQGTNEKLFF. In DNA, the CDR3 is TGTGCTAGTGGTACCGGACAGGGGACTAATGAAAAACTGTTTTTT.